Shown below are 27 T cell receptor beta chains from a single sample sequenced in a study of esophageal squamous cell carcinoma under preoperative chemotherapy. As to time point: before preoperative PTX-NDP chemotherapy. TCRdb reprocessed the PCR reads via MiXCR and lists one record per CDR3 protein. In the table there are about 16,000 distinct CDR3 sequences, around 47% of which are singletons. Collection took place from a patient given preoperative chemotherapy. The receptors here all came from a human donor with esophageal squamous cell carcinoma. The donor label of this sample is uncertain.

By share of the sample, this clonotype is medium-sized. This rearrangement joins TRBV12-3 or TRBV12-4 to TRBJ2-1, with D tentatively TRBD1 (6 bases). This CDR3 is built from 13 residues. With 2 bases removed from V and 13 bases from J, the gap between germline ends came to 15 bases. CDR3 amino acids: CASSLRAQGGQFF. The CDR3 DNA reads TGTGCCAGCAGTTTACGTGCCCAAGGGGGACAGTTCTTC.

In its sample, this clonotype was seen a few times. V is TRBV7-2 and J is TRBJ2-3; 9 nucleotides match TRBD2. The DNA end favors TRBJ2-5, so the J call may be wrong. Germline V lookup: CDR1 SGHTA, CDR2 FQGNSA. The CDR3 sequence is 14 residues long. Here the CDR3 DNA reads TGTGCCAGCAGCTTAGACGCGGGGGGGGAGACCCAGTACTTC. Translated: CASSLDAGGETQYF.

The CDR3 reads CASSPPGSIARNRASGYGYTF. CDR3 in DNA: TGTGCCAGCTCACCACCTGGATCAATTGCGCGAAACAGGGCATCCGGCTATGGCTACACCTTC. The rearrangement uses TRBV18 and TRBJ1-2, with a possible D match to TRBD1 (6 bases). The V gene lost 0 bases and the J gene lost 4 bases, with 30 bases spanning the gap. The germline V gene has CDR1 KGHSH and CDR2 LQKENI. The CDR3 extends over 21 amino acids.

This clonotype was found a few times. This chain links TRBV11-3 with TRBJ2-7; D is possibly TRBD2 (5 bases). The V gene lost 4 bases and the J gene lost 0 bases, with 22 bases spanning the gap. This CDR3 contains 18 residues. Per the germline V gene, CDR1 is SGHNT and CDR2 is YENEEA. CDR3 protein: CASSWEMGGRTNSYEQYF. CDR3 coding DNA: TGTGCCAGCAGCTGGGAGATGGGTGGACGGACGAACTCCTACGAGCAGTACTTC.

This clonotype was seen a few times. CDR3 sequence reads: CAIQGDDTGELFF. The CDR3, as DNA: TGTGCCATTCAGGGGGATGACACCGGGGAGCTGTTTTTT. The J gene is TRBJ2-2, the V gene TRBV10-3, with TRBD1 identical over 7 bases. Per the germline V gene, CDR1 is ENHRY and CDR2 is SYGVKD. Losses at the gene ends were 9 bases for V and 3 bases for J; bases not matched to a gene: 4. This CDR3 spans 13 amino acids.

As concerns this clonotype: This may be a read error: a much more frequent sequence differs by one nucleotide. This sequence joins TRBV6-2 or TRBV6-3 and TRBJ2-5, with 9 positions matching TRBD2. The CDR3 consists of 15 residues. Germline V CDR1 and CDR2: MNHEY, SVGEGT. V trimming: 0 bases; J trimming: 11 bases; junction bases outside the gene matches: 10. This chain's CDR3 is CASSYSTSGSDEQYF. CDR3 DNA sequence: TGTGCCAGCAGTTACTCGACTAGCGGTAGCGATGAGCAGTACTTC.

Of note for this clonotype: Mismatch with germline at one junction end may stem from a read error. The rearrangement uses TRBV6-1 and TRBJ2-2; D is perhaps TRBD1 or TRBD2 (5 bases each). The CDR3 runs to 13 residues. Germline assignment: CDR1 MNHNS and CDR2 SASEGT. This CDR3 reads CASKAGPTGALFF. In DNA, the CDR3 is TGTGCCAGCAAGGCAGGTCCAACCGGGGCGCTGTTTTTT.

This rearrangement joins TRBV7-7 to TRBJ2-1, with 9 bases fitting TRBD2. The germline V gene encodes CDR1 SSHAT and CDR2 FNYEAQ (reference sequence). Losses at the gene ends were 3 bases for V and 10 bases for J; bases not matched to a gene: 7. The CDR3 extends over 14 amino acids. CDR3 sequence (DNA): TGTGCCAGCAGCTTGAGCGGGGGGATTGGGGAGCAGTTCTTC. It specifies CASSLSGGIGEQFF.

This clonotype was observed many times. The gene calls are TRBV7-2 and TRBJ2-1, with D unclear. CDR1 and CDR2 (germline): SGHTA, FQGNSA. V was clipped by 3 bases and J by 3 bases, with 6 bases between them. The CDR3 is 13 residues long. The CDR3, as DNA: TGTGCCAGCAGCTTGGGCAACTACAATGAGCAGTTCTTC. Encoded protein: CASSLGNYNEQFF.

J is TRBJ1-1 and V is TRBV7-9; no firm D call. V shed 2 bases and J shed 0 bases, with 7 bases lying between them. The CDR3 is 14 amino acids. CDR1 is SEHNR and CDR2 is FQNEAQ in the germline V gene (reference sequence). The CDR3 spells CASSLQNLNTEAFF. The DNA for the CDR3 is TGTGCCAGCAGCTTACAGAATTTGAACACTGAAGCTTTCTTT.

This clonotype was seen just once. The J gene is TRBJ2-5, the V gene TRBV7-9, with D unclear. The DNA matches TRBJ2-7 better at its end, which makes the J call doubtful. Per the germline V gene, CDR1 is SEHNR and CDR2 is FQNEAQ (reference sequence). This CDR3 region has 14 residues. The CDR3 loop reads CASSKNTVPYEQYF. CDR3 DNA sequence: TGTGCCAGCAGCAAAAATACAGTCCCCTACGAGCAGTACTTC.

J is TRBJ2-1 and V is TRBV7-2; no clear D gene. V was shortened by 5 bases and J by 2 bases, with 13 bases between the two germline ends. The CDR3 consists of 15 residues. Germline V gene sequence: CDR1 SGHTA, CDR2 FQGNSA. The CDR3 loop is CASSQRANPYNEQFF. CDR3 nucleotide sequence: TGTGCCAGCAGCCAACGAGCGAACCCCTACAATGAGCAGTTCTTC.

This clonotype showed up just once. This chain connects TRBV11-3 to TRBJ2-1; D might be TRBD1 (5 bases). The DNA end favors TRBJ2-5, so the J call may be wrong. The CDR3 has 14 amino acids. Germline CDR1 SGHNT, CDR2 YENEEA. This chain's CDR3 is CASSFSGMHETQYF. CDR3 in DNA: TGTGCCAGCAGCTTCTCAGGGATGCACGAGACCCAGTACTTC.

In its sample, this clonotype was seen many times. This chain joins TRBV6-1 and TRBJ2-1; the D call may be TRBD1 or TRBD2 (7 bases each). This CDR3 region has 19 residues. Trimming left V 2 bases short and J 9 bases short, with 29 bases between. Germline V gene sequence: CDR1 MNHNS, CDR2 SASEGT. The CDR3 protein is CASSERGRAGQLFPPEQFF. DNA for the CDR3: TGTGCCAGCAGTGAAAGGGGACGAGCGGGACAGTTATTCCCCCCTGAGCAGTTCTTC.

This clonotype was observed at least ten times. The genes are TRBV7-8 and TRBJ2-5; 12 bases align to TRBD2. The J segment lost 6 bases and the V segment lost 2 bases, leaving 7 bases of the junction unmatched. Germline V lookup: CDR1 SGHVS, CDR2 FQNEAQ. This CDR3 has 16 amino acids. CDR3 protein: CASSLTTSGSGQTQYF. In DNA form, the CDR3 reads TGTGCCAGCAGCTTAACGACTAGCGGGAGTGGGCAGACCCAGTACTTC. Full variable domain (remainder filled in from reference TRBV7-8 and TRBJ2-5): GAGVSQSPRYKVAKRGQDVALRCDPISGHVSLFWYQQALGQGPEFLTYFQNEAQLDKSGLPSDRFFAERPEGSVSTLKIQRTQQEDSAVYLCASSLTTSGSGQTQYFGPGTRLLVL.

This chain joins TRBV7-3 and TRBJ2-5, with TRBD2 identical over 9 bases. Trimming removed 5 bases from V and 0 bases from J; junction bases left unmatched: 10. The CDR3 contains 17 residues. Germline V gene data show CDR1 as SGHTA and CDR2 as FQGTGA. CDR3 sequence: CASSVGPAGGDQETQYF. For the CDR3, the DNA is TGTGCCAGCAGCGTGGGACCGGCGGGAGGGGACCAAGAGACCCAGTACTTC.

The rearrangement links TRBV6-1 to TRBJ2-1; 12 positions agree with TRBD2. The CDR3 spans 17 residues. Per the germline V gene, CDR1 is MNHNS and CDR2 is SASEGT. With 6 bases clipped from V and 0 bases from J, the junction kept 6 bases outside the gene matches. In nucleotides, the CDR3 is TGTGCCAGCAGAAAACTAGCGGGAGGAGCCTCCTACAATGAGCAGTTCTTC. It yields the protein CASRKLAGGASYNEQFF.

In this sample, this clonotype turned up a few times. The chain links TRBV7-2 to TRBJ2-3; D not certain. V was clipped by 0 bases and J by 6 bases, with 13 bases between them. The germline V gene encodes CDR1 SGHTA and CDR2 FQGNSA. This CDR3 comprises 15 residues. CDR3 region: CASSLARASGDTQYF. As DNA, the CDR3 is TGTGCCAGCAGCTTAGCGAGAGCCAGTGGCGATACGCAGTATTTT. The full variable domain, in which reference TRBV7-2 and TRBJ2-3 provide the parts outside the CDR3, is GAGVSQSPSNKVTEKGKDVELRCDPISGHTALYWYRQSLGQGLEFLIYFQGNSAPDKSGLPSDRFSAERTGGSVSTLTIQRTQQEDSAVYLCASSLARASGDTQYFGPGTRLTVL.

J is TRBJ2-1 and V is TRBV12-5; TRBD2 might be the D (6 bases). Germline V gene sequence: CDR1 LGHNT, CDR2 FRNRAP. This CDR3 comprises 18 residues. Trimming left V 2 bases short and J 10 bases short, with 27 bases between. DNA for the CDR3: TGTGCTAGTGGTTTGCCAGACAGCGCGGGCGGGATCCCTCACGAGCAGTTCTTC. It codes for CASGLPDSAGGIPHEQFF.

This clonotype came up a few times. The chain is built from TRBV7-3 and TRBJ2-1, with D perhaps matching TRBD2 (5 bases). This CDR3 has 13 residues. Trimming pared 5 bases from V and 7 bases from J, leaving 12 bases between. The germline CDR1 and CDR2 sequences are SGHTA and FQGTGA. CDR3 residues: CASSLTSANEQFF. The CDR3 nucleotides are TGTGCCAGCAGCCTCACTAGTGCTAATGAGCAGTTCTTC.

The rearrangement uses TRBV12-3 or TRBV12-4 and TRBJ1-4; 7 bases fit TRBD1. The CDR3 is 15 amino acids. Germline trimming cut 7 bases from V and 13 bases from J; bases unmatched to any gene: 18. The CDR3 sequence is CASTLQGKGAGRLFF. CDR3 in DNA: TGTGCCAGCACCTTACAGGGGAAGGGGGCCGGGAGACTGTTTTTT.

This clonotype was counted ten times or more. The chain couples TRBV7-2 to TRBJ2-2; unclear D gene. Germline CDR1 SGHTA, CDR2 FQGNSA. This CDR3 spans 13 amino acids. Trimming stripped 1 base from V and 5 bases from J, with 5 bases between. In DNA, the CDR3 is TGTGCCAGCAGCTTAGGTGGTACCGGGGAGCTGTTTTTT. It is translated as CASSLGGTGELFF.

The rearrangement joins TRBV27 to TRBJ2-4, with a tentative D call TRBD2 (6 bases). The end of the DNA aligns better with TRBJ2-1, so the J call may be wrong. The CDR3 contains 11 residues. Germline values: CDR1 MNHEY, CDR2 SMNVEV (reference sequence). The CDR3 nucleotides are TGTGCCAGCAGTGGGGGGTACATTCAGTTCTTC. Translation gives CASSGGYIQFF.

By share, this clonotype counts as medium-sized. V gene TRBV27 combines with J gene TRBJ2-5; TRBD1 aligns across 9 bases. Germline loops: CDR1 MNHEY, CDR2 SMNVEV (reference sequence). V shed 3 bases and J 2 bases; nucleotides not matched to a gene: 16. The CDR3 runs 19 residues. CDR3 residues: CASSFTPPGQGGKQETQYF. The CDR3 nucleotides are TGTGCCAGCAGTTTTACCCCCCCGGGACAGGGTGGAAAGCAAGAGACCCAGTACTTC.

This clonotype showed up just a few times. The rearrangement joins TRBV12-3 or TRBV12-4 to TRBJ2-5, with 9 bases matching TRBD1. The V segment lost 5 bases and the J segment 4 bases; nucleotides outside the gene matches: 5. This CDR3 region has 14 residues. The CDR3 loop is CASSKQGARETQYF. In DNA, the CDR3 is TGTGCCAGCAGTAAACAGGGGGCGAGAGAGACCCAGTACTTC.

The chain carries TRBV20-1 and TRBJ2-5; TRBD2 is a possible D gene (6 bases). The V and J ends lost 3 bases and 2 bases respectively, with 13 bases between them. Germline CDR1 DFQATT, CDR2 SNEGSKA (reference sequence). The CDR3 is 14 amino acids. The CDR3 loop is CSASARGRQETQYF. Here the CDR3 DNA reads TGCAGTGCTAGCGCCCGAGGGAGGCAAGAGACCCAGTACTTC.

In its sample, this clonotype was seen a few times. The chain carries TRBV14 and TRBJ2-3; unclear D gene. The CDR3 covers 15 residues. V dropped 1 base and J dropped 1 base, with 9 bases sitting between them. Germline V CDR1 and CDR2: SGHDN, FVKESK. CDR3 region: CASSQGIIRTDTQYF. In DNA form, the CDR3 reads TGTGCCAGCAGCCAAGGCATTATCCGCACAGATACGCAGTATTTT.